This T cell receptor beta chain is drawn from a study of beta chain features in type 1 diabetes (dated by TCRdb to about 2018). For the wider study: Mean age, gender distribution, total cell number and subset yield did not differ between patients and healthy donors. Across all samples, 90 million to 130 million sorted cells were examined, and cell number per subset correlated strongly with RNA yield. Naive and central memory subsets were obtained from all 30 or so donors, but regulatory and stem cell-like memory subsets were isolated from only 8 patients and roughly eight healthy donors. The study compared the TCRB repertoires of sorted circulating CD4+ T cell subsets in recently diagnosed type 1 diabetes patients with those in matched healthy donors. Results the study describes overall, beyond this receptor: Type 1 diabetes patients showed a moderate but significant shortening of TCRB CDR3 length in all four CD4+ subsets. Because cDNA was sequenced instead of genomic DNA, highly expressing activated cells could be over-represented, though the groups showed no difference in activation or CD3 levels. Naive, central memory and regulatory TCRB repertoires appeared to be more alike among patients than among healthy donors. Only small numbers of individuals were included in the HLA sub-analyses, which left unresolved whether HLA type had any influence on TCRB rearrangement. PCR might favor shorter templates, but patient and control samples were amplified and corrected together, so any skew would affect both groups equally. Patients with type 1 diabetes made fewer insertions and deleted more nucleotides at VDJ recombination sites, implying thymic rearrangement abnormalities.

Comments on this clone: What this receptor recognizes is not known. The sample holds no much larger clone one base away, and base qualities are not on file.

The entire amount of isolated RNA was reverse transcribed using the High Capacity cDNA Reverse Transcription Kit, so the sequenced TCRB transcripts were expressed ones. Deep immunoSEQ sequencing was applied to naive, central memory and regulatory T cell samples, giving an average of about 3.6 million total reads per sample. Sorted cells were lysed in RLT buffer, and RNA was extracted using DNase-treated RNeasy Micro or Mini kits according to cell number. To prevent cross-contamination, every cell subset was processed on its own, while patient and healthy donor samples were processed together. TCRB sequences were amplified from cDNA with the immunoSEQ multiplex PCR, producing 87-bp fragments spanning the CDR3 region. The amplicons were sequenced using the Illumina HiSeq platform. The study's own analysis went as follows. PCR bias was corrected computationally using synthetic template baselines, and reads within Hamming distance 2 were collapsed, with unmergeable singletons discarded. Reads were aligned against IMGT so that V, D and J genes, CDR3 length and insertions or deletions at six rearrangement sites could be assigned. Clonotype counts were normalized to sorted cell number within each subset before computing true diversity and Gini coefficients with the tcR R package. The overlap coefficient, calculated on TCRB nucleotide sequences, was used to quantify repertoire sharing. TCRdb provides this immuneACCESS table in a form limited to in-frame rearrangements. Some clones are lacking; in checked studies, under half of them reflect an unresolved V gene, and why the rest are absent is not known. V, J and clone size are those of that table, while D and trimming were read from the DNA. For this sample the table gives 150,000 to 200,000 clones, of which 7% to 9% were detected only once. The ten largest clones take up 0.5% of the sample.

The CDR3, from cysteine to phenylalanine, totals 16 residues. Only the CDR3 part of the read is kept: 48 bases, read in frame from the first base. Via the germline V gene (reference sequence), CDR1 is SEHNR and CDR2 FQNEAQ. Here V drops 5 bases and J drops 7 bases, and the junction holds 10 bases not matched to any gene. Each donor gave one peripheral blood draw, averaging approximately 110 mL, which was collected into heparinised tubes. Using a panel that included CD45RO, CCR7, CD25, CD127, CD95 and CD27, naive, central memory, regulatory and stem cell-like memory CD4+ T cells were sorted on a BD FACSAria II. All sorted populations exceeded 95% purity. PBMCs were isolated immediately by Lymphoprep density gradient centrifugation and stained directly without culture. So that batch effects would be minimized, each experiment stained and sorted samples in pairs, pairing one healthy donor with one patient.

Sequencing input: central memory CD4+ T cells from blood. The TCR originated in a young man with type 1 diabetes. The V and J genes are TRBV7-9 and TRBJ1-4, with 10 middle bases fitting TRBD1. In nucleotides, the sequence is TGTGCCAGCAGCGCTAACGAGGGACAGGGGACTGAAAAACTGTTTTTT. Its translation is CASSANEGQGTEKLFF. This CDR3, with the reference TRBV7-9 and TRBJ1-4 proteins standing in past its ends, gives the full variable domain DTGVSQNPRHKITKRGQNVTFRCDPISEHNRLYWYRQTLGQGPEFLTYFQNEAQLEKSRLLSDRFSAERPKGSFSTLEIQRTEQGDSAMYLCASSANEGQGTEKLFFGSGTQLSVL.